The rows below give T cell receptor beta chains drawn from one sample of a study of cytomegalovirus exposure and HLA in healthy donors. This table comes from immunoSEQ multiplex PCR, and its TCRdb copy is limited to in-frame clones, with some not included. The data show more than 90,000 clones, and the top ten clones hold more than 3.5%. The sequencing input was PBMCs. All receptors come from a man aged 25-45 years in good health and CMV-seronegative. CDR3s leave out the opening cysteine and the closing phenylalanine or tryptophan. Fields, in order: V gene, J gene, CDR3 protein.

TRBV2	TRBJ1-2	ASSVIYGYT
TRBV11-3	TRBJ2-1	ASSLGGRDEQF
TRBV7-2	TRBJ2-5	ASSLEGPGWTQY
TRBV2	TRBJ2-3	ASSEAGLAGDFGADTQY
TRBV7-9	TRBJ1-1	ASSVGDTEAF
TRBV19	TRBJ2-5	ASSWGLAVTETQY
TRBV20-1	TRBJ1-1	SARAYTEAF
TRBV10-3	TRBJ2-6	AISKGQGAGANVLT
TRBV20-1	TRBJ2-1	SARKDSEQF
TRBV7-9	TRBJ1-1	ASSRLVAEAF
TRBV18	TRBJ1-1	ASSPRGYLNTEAF
TRBV5-6	TRBJ1-6	ASSWGQGVNSPLH
TRBV7-9	TRBJ2-7	ASSFTGGWPYEQY
TRBV18	TRBJ1-2	ASSRRDRGTDYGYT
TRBV9	TRBJ2-5	ASSDVQWAETQY
TRBV5-4	TRBJ2-3	ASSLSAGATDTQY
TRBV7-6	TRBJ2-5	ASSLGTSGGAEETQY
TRBV27	TRBJ2-1	ASSTTSYNEQF
TRBV18	TRBJ2-1	ASSPPGQGRNEQF
TRBV28	TRBJ2-3	ASSSPRGTDTQY
TRBV9	TRBJ1-6	ASSVDAGATGRNSPLH
TRBV5-1	TRBJ2-3	ASSLGQGRDSDTQY
TRBV19	TRBJ1-5	ASSWASNQPQH
TRBV6-5	TRBJ1-1	ASRPATAMNTEAF
TRBV6-1	TRBJ2-7	ASTLFDEQY
TRBV7-2	TRBJ2-7	ASSLKRSGGEQY
TRBV19	TRBJ1-5	ASMKRRKGNQPQH
TRBV7-8	TRBJ2-7	ASSLRPGNVEQY
TRBV4-1	TRBJ2-3	ASSQGARGTTDTQY
TRBV2	TRBJ1-5	ASSEALGQGASNQPQH
TRBV5-1	TRBJ2-5	ASSLSGLAGGRETQY
TRBV18	TRBJ1-1	ASSAQGAEKTF
TRBV15	TRBJ2-7	ATADLSEQY
TRBV19	TRBJ2-6	ASSIQGSGANVLT
TRBV9	TRBJ2-2	ASSFLAGGPQFAGELF
TRBV2	TRBJ2-6	ASSGQPILSGANVLT
TRBV4-1	TRBJ1-2	ASSQDETGQSYGYT
TRBV6-5	TRBJ1-5	ASSYRNIQGEPQH